These 2 T cell receptor beta chains share one sample of origin, sequenced in a study of blood T cell repertoires in COVID-19. Only in-frame clones appear in the TCRdb table, and some are missing; sequencing was by immunoSEQ multiplex PCR. The data show a few hundred thousand clones, 85% seen once. The sequencing sample was made of peripheral blood. The receptor set was obtained from a woman aged 18-29 years with acute or convalescent COVID-19.

The gene calls are TRBV27 and TRBJ1-5; TRBD1 is a possible D gene (5 bases). This CDR3 spans 17 amino acids. Germline V gives CDR1 MNHEY, CDR2 SMNVEV (reference sequence). Between the trimmed V and J ends, which lost 5 bases and 7 bases, there was a span of 24 bases. The CDR3 DNA is TGTGCCAGCAGTCCTAACAACCTGATGGGCAGGGAACAGCCCCAGCATTTT. It specifies CASSPNNLMGREQPQHF.

For this clone: The same CDR3 can be traced to other DNA sequences in this sample. The chain employs TRBV9 and TRBJ1-5; D might be TRBD1 (5 bases). Between the trimmed V and J ends, which lost 0 bases and 0 bases, there was a span of 7 bases. Germline-derived CDR1 and CDR2 are SGDLS and YYNGEE. CDR3 length: 15 residues. The CDR3 DNA sequence: TGTGCCAGCAGCGTAGAGGGGAATAGCAATCAGCCCCAGCATTTT. Protein sequence: CASSVEGNSNQPQHF.